This entry describes one TCR beta chain. Its antigen remains undetermined. There are no base qualities to consult, and no much larger clone falls within one base. This sample is part of a study of blood T cell repertoires in COVID-19 (dated by TCRdb to between 2020 and 2021). The study in broad terms: Samples covering the acute and convalescent phases of COVID-19 were provided by collaborators in the United States, Italy and Spain. Where available, HLA class I and class II types were taken from metadata supplied by the sample provider and were not determined by assay-based typing. The material from the prospective study consisted of cDNA or gDNA derived from T cells, B-cell-depleted T cells, or PBMCs. Samples came from the ongoing ImmuneRACE study (first 160 participants) plus 1,254 subjects from 6 global collaborators. Nearly every sample came with metadata listing a de-identified subject ID, COVID-19 status, age in years and sex. Subjects who had been exposed to COVID-19, were actively infected with it, or had recovered from it provided the deeply sampled blood TCRbeta repertoires that made up the dataset. A freely available public database, intended as a resource for researchers studying the immune response to SARS-CoV-2, is where the repertoires were released.

On the study overall, not on this receptor specifically: The quantity of clinical and demographic metadata differed by source and by participant and was supplied without curation.

Trimming at the junction amounts to 1 base on V and 1 base on J, and the germline ends lie 14 bases apart. The germline V gene (reference sequence) yields SEHNR for CDR1 and FQNEAQ for CDR2. The CDR3 starts with the cysteine, ends with the phenylalanine, and has 17 residues. The CDR3 DNA has 51 bases and is translated from base 1. The immunoSEQ Assay, a bias-controlled multiplex PCR, was used to amplify TCRbeta CDR3 regions from genomic DNA. On the authors' methods: Within the assay, amplification of reference gene primers was used to estimate how many nucleated cells each sample contained. To quantify the absolute abundance of each unique TCRbeta CDR3 rearrangement, sequence reads were collapsed and filtered. For each sample, productive Simpson clonality was calculated by taking the square root of Simpson's diversity index across productive rearrangements. This is the immuneACCESS table as TCRdb keeps it, with only in-frame sequences that have V and J called. A part of the clones is gone; compared with another copy, unresolved V genes explain less than half, and the rest is unexplained. V, J and clone size derive from that table, while D and trimming were established from the DNA sequence. Recorded for this sample are about 200,000 clones; more than 75% of them occurred a single time. The top ten hold 4.5% to 5% of the sample.

Whole blood was collected in K2EDTA tubes by collaborating institutions according to the institutions' own protocols. For TCRbeta analysis, collaborators shipped samples in one of three forms: frozen whole blood, isolated PBMCs, or DNA extracted from either of those sample types. The V gene is TRBV7-9 and the J gene is TRBJ1-5; TRBD1 is possibly the D segment (6 matching bases). The receptor's source is a woman of 80 years or more with acute or convalescent COVID-19. What was sequenced was peripheral blood. The nucleotide sequence reads TGTGCCAGCAGCTTAGATTTTGGGGGCGCCAGCAATCAGCCCCAGCATTTT. The translation is CASSLDFGGASNQPQHF.